The 8 T cell receptor beta chains below all came from one sample that was sequenced in a study of vaccination effects on CD4 cells after COVID-19. ViraFEST used viral peptide pools to expand antigen-specific CD4+ T cells before sequencing. Following an approximately 9-day culture, CD4+ T cells were purified. According to the study, vaccine recipients showed no prior SARS-CoV-2 infection and negative nucleocapsid antibodies. Method: immunoSEQ multiplex PCR; TCRdb's copy keeps in-frame clones and lacks some. Of 50,000 or so clones in the sample, about four fifths were seen once. What these receptors recognize is not known. Sequenced material: CD4+ T cells from PBMCs cultured with HCoV-OC43 spike peptides, taken before COVID-19 vaccination. The subset here: HCoV-OC43 spike overlapping peptide pool stimulation. The receptor source for this set is a human donor who received a COVID-19 vaccine.

The sample holds one count of this clone. V is TRBV6-4 and J is TRBJ1-2, with D possibly TRBD1 on 6 matching bases. Germline V lookup: CDR1 MRHNA, CDR2 SNTAGT. V was clipped by 4 bases and J by 6 bases, with 18 bases between them. This CDR3 has 15 residues. CDR3 coding DNA: TGTGCCAGCAGTGCCACAGGGTCGGGGGGACATGGCTACACCTTC. Encoded protein: CASSATGSGGHGYTF.

In its sample, this clone was seen a few times. This sequence joins TRBV27 and TRBJ2-2; no clear D. This CDR3 has 15 residues. From germline, CDR1 is MNHEY and CDR2 SMNVEV (reference sequence). Trimming pared 4 bases from V and 0 bases from J, leaving 9 bases between. CDR3 coding DNA: TGTGCCAGCAGTTGGCGGACCGCGAACACCGGGGAGCTGTTTTTT. It codes for CASSWRTANTGELFF.

This clone was observed once. V usage is TRBV19 and J usage is TRBJ2-3; D possibly corresponds to TRBD2 (6 bases). The V gene's germline CDR1 is LNHDA and CDR2 SQIVND (reference sequence). V lost 1 base, J lost 0 bases, and 8 bases lay in between. CDR3 length equals 15 residues. CDR3 region: CASSIAGVSTDTQYF. In nucleotides, the CDR3 is TGTGCCAGTAGTATAGCGGGGGTTAGCACAGATACGCAGTATTTT.

This chain uses TRBV24-1 with TRBJ2-7; D is ambiguous. This CDR3 has 14 residues. Trimming took off 8 bases at V and 3 bases at J, with 16 bases between the two ends. Germline CDR1 reads KGHDR; CDR2 reads SFDVKD. CDR3 DNA: TGTGCCACCACCTCGGGCCACCCGAACTACGAGCAGTACGTC. Translation gives CATTSGHPNYEQYV.

The gene calls are TRBV19 and TRBJ1-1; tentatively, D is TRBD1 (5 bases). Deletions cut 4 bases from V and 1 base from J, with 13 bases between. The CDR3 is 15 residues long. Germline CDR1 is LNHDA and CDR2 is SQIVND (reference sequence). The CDR3 DNA is TGTGCCAGTAGTAGGGACCGACGGGAGAACACTGAAGCTTTCTTT. Protein sequence: CASSRDRRENTEAFF.

This clone was observed a single time. The chain joins TRBV6-6 to TRBJ1-4; D perhaps matches TRBD1 (5 bases). Germline V gives CDR1 MNHNY, CDR2 SVGAGI (reference sequence). V dropped 6 bases and J dropped 7 bases, with 18 bases sitting between them. CDR3 size: 15 residues. The CDR3 DNA reads TGTGCCAGCAGCCTAGTACTAGGAGGGGCTGAAAAACTGTTTTTT. This sequence encodes CASSLVLGGAEKLFF.

This rearrangement joins TRBV5-1 to TRBJ1-1, with no clear D. The CDR3 length is 16 residues. Deletions cut 0 bases from V and 2 bases from J, with 14 bases between. Germline V gene data show CDR1 as SGHRS and CDR2 as YFSETQ. Here the CDR3 reads CASSLGSSIRNTEAFF. In DNA form, the CDR3 reads TGCGCCAGCAGCTTGGGATCATCAATTCGAAACACTGAAGCTTTCTTT.

This clone has only one observation. The chain combines TRBV6-5 with TRBJ1-2; the match to TRBD1 covers 9 bases. Germline loops: CDR1 MNHEY, CDR2 SVGAGI. V shed 7 bases and J 8 bases; nucleotides not matched to a gene: 8. CDR3 length: 13 residues. The CDR3 region is CASTLTGGDGYTF. The CDR3 DNA sequence: TGTGCCAGCACCTTAACAGGGGGCGACGGCTACACCTTC.